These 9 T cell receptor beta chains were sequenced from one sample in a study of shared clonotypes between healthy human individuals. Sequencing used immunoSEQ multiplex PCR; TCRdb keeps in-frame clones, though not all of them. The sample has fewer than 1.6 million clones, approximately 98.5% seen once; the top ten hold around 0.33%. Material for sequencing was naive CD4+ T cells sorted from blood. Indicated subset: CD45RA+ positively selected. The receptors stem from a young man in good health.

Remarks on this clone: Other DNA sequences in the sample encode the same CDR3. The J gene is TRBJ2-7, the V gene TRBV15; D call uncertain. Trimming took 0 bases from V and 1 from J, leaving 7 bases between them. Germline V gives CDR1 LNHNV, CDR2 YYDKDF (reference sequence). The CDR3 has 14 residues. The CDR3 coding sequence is TGTGCCACCAGCAGAGATTTGGTGTCCTACGAGCAGTACTTC. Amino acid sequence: CATSRDLVSYEQYF.

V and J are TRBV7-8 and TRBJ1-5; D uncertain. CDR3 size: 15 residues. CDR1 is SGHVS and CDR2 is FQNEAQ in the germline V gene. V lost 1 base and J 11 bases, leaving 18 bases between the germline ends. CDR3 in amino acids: CASSLELGHQAAQHF. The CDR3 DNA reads TGTGCCAGCAGCTTAGAACTTGGTCACCAGGCCGCCCAGCATTTT.

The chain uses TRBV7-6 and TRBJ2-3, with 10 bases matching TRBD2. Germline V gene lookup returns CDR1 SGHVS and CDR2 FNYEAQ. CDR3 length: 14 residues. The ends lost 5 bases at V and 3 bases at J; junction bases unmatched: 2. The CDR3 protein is CASSRSGRTDTQYF. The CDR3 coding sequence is TGTGCCAGCAGCCGTAGCGGGAGGACAGATACGCAGTATTTT.

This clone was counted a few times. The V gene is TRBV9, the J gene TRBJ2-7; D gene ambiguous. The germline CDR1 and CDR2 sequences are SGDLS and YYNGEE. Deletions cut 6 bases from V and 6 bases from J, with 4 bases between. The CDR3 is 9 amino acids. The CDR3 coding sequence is TGTGCCAGCATATGCGAGCAGTACTTC. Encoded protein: CASICEQYF.

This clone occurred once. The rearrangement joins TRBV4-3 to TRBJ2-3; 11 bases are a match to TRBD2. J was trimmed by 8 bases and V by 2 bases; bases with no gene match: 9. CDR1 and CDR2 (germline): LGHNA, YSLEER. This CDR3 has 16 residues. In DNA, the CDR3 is TGCGCCAGCAGCCAAATTAGCGGGAGGGCGTTTGGTACGCAGTATTTT. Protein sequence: CASSQISGRAFGTQYF.

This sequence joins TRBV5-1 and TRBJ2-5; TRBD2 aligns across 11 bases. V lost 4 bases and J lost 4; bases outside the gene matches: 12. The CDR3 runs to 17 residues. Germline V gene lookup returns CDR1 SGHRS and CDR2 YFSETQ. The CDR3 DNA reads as TGCGCCAGCAGCCCCCAAGGACTAGCGGGTTTGTTAGAGACCCAGTACTTC. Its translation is CASSPQGLAGLLETQYF.

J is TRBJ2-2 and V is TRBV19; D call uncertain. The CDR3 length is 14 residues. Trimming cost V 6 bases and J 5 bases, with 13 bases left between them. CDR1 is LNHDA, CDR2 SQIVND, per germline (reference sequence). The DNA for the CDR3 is TGTGCCAGTAGCATCCTGACCAGTACCGGGGAGCTGTTTTTT. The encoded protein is CASSILTSTGELFF.

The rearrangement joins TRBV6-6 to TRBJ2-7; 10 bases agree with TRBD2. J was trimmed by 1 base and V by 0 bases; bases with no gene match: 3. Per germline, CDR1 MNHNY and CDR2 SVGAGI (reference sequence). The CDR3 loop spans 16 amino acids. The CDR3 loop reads CASSYSTSGPSYEQYF. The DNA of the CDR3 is TGTGCCAGCAGTTACTCGACTAGCGGGCCTTCCTACGAGCAGTACTTC.

Here the CDR3 DNA reads TGTGCCAGCAGTTCGGTTACAGACGTAGCCAAAAACATTCAGTACTTC. As protein: CASSSVTDVAKNIQYF. This rearrangement joins TRBV7-2 to TRBJ2-4; no clear D gene. Germline V CDR1 and CDR2: SGHTA, FQGNSA. This CDR3 has 16 residues. The ends were cut back, 6 bases at V and 0 bases at J, with 15 bases in the middle. Full variable domain (outside the CDR3, taken from reference TRBV7-2 and TRBJ2-4): GAGVSQSPSNKVTEKGKDVELRCDPISGHTALYWYRQSLGQGLEFLIYFQGNSAPDKSGLPSDRFSAERTGGSVSTLTIQRTQQEDSAVYLCASSSVTDVAKNIQYFGAGTRLSVL.